The 20 T cell receptor beta chains given below trace back to one sample, sequenced in a study of blood T cells in healthy people across ages. The authors ran a second PCR of roughly 6 to 12 cycles using a sample-barcoded 5' primer and a J-beta primer mix. TCRdb re-derived calls from the 5' RACE reads in MiXCR, one entry per CDR3 protein. The sample lists 1.6 million or so distinct CDR3 sequences, roughly a third seen once, with approximately 11% in the top ten. The sequenced material came from blood. Receptors originate from a woman aged 25 to 39 in good health.

In its sample, this clonotype was seen a few times. V and J are TRBV5-1 and TRBJ2-1; 9 bases map to TRBD2. The ends lost 10 bases at V and 2 bases at J; junction bases unmatched: 7. The germline CDR1 and CDR2 sequences are SGHRS and YFSETQ. This CDR3 contains 14 residues. As DNA, the CDR3 is TGCGCCTCCAGACTAGCGGAGACCTACAATGAGCAGTTCTTC. As protein: CASRLAETYNEQFF.

The J gene is TRBJ2-1, the V gene TRBV7-9, with a possible D match to TRBD1 (5 bases). The CDR3 has 14 amino acids. The V and J ends lost 5 bases and 6 bases respectively, with 14 bases between them. Germline lookup yields CDR1 SEHNR and CDR2 FQNEAQ (reference sequence). This CDR3 is CASSMTAYLNEQFF. The DNA of the CDR3 is TGTGCCAGCAGCATGACAGCGTACCTCAATGAGCAGTTCTTC.

This clonotype was recorded a few times. This chain joins TRBV6-6 and TRBJ1-2, with TRBD1 matching over 9 bases. The J segment lost 8 bases and the V segment lost 5 bases, leaving 9 bases of the junction unmatched. This CDR3 region has 14 residues. Per the germline V gene, CDR1 is MNHNY and CDR2 is SVGAGI (reference sequence). DNA of the CDR3: TGTGCCAGCAGTGAGACCGGGACAGGGCAAGGCTACACCTTC. It encodes CASSETGTGQGYTF.

A remark on this clonotype: A clone one base away is much larger, so this may be a read error. The rearrangement links TRBV4-2 to TRBJ2-5, with D unresolved. CDR1 and CDR2 (germline): LGHNA, YNFKEQ. CDR3 length: 14 amino acids. The chain's CDR3 is CACSQVDFQETQYF. In DNA, the CDR3 is TGTGCCTGCAGCCAAGTAGATTTCCAAGAGACCCAGTACTTC.

V and J are TRBV5-6 and TRBJ2-5, with 8 bases fitting TRBD1. V shed 4 bases, J shed 0 bases, and the junction held 8 bases outside the gene matches. This CDR3 contains 16 residues. Germline V CDR1 and CDR2: SGHDT, YYEEEE. The CDR3 DNA sequence: TGTGCCAGCAGCCTAACAGGGGGAATGTACCAAGAGACCCAGTACTTC. Translation gives CASSLTGGMYQETQYF. The variable domain in full, completed from reference TRBV5-6 and TRBJ2-5, reads DAGVTQSPTHLIKTRGQQVTLRCSPKSGHDTVSWYQQALGQGPQFIFQYYEEEERQRGNFPDRFSGHQFPNYSSELNVNALLLGDSALYLCASSLTGGMYQETQYFGPGTRLLVL.

The chain employs TRBV6-2 or TRBV6-3 and TRBJ2-1, with TRBD2 identical over 8 bases. CDR1 is MNHEY and CDR2 is SVGEGT in the germline V gene. This CDR3 region has 13 residues. V trimming: 7 bases; J trimming: 4 bases; junction bases outside the gene matches: 3. The CDR3 DNA reads TGTGCCAGCAAGGGACTAGTGTACAATGAGCAGTTCTTC. Protein product: CASKGLVYNEQFF.

This clonotype was observed at least ten times. This chain joins TRBV7-9 and TRBJ2-7; 7 bases fit TRBD1. The CDR3 contains 14 residues. With V trimmed by 4 bases and J by 3 bases, 6 bases remained unmatched. Looked up from germline, CDR1 is SEHNR and CDR2 is FQNEAQ (reference sequence). Here the CDR3 reads CASSSGTAYYEQYF. In nucleotides, the CDR3 is TGTGCCAGCAGCTCAGGGACAGCCTACTACGAGCAGTACTTC.

The chain employs TRBV27 and TRBJ1-5; D is ambiguous. The CDR3 runs to 15 residues. Germline CDR1 reads MNHEY; CDR2 reads SMNVEV (reference sequence). Trimming removed 8 bases at V and 3 bases at J, with 17 bases between. The CDR3 sequence: CASSLVGDPNQPQHF. The CDR3 DNA sequence: TGTGCCAGCTCATTGGTTGGGGATCCCAATCAGCCCCAGCATTTT.

This clonotype was counted ten times or more. The gene calls are TRBV5-1 and TRBJ2-5, with TRBD2 identical over 10 bases. V was clipped by 5 bases and J by 4 bases; unmatched bases: 14. There are 17 residues in the CDR3. In germline, CDR1 is SGHRS, CDR2 YFSETQ. The chain's CDR3 is CASSSASIAGGRETQYF. In DNA, the CDR3 is TGCGCCAGCAGTTCCGCATCCATAGCGGGGGGTCGAGAGACCCAGTACTTC.

This chain uses TRBV12-3 or TRBV12-4 with TRBJ1-2; 9 positions agree with TRBD1. Losses at the gene ends were 3 bases for V and 1 base for J; bases not matched to a gene: 6. The CDR3 spans 16 residues. The CDR3 bases are TGTGCCAGCAGTTTGGGAGGGGACAGGGTTAACTATGGCTACACCTTC. Translated: CASSLGGDRVNYGYTF.

This clonotype was detected only a few times. The CDR3 region has the DNA TGTGCCTGGAGTGTCCTGTTCAGGGATCAGCCCCAGCATTTT. Translated, it gives CAWSVLFRDQPQHF. The chain combines TRBV30 with TRBJ1-5, with TRBD1 as a possible D gene (5 bases). This CDR3 contains 14 residues. With 0 bases removed from V and 5 bases from J, the gap between germline ends came to 11 bases. CDR1 is GTSNPN and CDR2 is SVGIG in the germline V gene (reference sequence).

V and J are TRBV6-5 and TRBJ2-3; D possibly corresponds to TRBD1 (6 bases). Trimming stripped 5 bases from V and 9 bases from J, with 12 bases between. Germline CDR1 reads MNHEY; CDR2 reads SVGAGI. The CDR3 is 12 amino acids. CDR3 sequence reads: CASSQLRGTQYF. The CDR3 bases are TGTGCCAGCAGTCAACTCAGGGGCACGCAGTATTTT.

In regard to this clonotype: This may come from a read error, since a much larger clone is one base off. The gene calls are TRBV10-3 and TRBJ1-1, with a tentative D call TRBD1 (6 bases). Germline-derived CDR1 and CDR2 are ENHRY and SYGVKD. This CDR3 region has 15 residues. Deletions cut 4 bases from V and 0 bases from J, with 12 bases between. The CDR3 bases are TGTGCCATCAGTGGAAACAGGGAGGTGAACACTGAAGCTTTCTTT. It is translated as CAISGNREVNTEAFF.

This chain uses TRBV19 with TRBJ2-7; D not resolved. The CDR3 is made up of 14 amino acids. V lost 0 bases and J lost 1, with 7 bases in between. Germline loops: CDR1 LNHDA, CDR2 SQIVND (reference sequence). In DNA form, the CDR3 reads TGTGCCAGTAGTATAGAACCACGTTCCTACGAGCAGTACTTC. This sequence encodes CASSIEPRSYEQYF. Looking up the rest from reference TRBV19 and TRBJ2-7 gives the full variable domain: DGGITQSPKYLFRKEGQNVTLSCEQNLNHDAMYWYRQDPGQGLRLIYYSQIVNDFQKGDIAEGYSVSREKKESFPLTVTSAQKNPTAFYLCASSIEPRSYEQYFGPGTRLTVT.

J is TRBJ1-1 and V is TRBV18, with D hard to call. The germline gives CDR1 KGHSH, CDR2 LQKENI. With 2 bases removed from V and 3 bases from J, the gap between germline ends came to 13 bases. This CDR3 has 15 amino acids. This chain's CDR3 is CASSPLGQLDTEAFF. CDR3 nucleotides: TGTGCCAGCTCACCATTAGGGCAACTGGACACTGAAGCTTTCTTT.

The genes are TRBV27 and TRBJ2-7; 8 bases map to TRBD1. The CDR3 contains 15 residues. V shed 4 bases, J shed 2 bases, and the junction held 7 bases outside the gene matches. CDR1 and CDR2 from the germline V gene are MNHEY and SMNVEV (reference sequence). CDR3 sequence reads: CASSSKTGVTYEQYF. CDR3 nucleotides: TGTGCCAGCAGTTCTAAGACAGGGGTCACCTACGAGCAGTACTTC.

This clonotype turned up a few times. The rearrangement links TRBV29-1 to TRBJ2-6, with 8 bases lining up with TRBD1. The CDR3 has 20 amino acids. Trimming took 4 bases from V and 0 from J; bases not matched to a gene: 17. Germline lookup yields CDR1 SQVTM and CDR2 ANQGSEA. CDR3: CSVGVSLKTGVRSGANVLTF. The CDR3 region has the DNA TGCAGCGTTGGCGTGTCCCTCAAGACAGGGGTCCGCTCTGGGGCCAACGTCCTGACTTTC.

This clonotype was found a few times. The chain employs TRBV11-2 and TRBJ2-3; TRBD2 aligns across 14 bases. Germline V gives CDR1 SGHAT, CDR2 FQNNGV. V lost 5 bases, J lost 2 bases, and 9 bases stayed unmatched. The CDR3 extends over 18 amino acids. CDR3 DNA: TGTGCCAGCAGCCTCGGGACTAGCGGGGGAATTTTCACAGATACGCAGTATTTT. As protein: CASSLGTSGGIFTDTQYF.

This clonotype was recorded at least ten times. The J gene is TRBJ2-7, the V gene TRBV7-6, with 10 bases fitting TRBD1. Trimming at V came to 3 bases and at J to 6 bases, leaving 8 bases not matched to a gene. Per the germline V gene, CDR1 is SGHVS and CDR2 is FNYEAQ. The CDR3 is 15 residues long. CDR3 amino acids: CASSFSGTGAGEQYF. As DNA, the CDR3 is TGTGCCAGCAGCTTCTCCGGGACAGGGGCTGGCGAGCAGTACTTC.

Only a few counts were recorded for this clonotype. The chain employs TRBV7-8 and TRBJ2-7, with a possible D match to TRBD1 (6 bases). Germline lookup yields CDR1 SGHVS and CDR2 FQNEAQ. Trimming removed 5 bases from V and 1 base from J, with 15 bases in between. The CDR3 totals 15 residues. CDR3 in DNA: TGTGCCAGCAGCGTCGACTGGGGGCGGTCCTACGAGCAGTACTTC. Translating gives CASSVDWGRSYEQYF.